This T cell receptor beta chain was found in a study of TIL therapy for anti-PD-1-resistant metastatic lung cancer listed by TCRdb under 2021. In terms of the full investigation: Among the enrolled patients, the median age was 54 years (range 38-75), and the median tumor PD-L1 proportion score was roughly 6%. T cell receptor beta sequencing of tumor and peripheral blood was used to follow clonotypes across the tumor, the expanded TIL product and serial blood samples. A median non-synonymous tumor mutation burden of approximately 1.4 mutations per megabase was determined across the cohort by whole-exome sequencing. Most of the cohort had lung adenocarcinoma, a few tumors were EGFR-mutant and two were ALK-rearranged, and half of the patients were current or former smokers. General conclusions and limits of the study: High clonal turnover was observed in TIL culture, with many enriched product clones not detected in the baseline tumor, which suggested clonal contraction rather than faithful expansion. The cohort was highly selected, with more treatment-naive, never-smoker and oncogene-addicted patients than typical, limiting generalizability. The study protocol defined all tumor marker inferences as exploratory. Higher clonality and lower diversity were observed in expanded TIL cultures than in baseline intratumoral T cells (median clonality around 6% vs 30%, p < 0.0001).

Notes on this clone: What this receptor recognizes is not known. Per-nucleotide qualities are absent, and no much larger clonotype sits a single base away.

Using bias-controlled multiplex PCR with the immunoSEQ v3 hsTCRB kit, the TCR beta CDR3 regions were amplified from genomic DNA. An Illumina NextSeq 500 was used to sequence the TCR libraries, reaching roughly 2.2 million read pairs at survey level or about 4.5-6 million at deep level. Regarding the original processing steps: The immunoSEQ Analyzer software assigned V, D and J genes, filtered out non-productive sequences, and reported clonality. Repertoires were compared by productive Simpson clonality and by the Morisita overlap index of productive TRB rearrangements between infused TIL and blood. Sourced from immuneACCESS, this table was stored by TCRdb with only in-frame sequences that have V and J called. A share of the clones is absent; for the studies checked, an unresolved V gene accounts for under half, and the remainder has no known explanation. V and J calls and clone size are as listed in that table; D and trimming were resolved from the DNA. Present in this sample are approximately 97,000 clones, just over 65% of which were seen just once. The top ten hold 9.5% to 12% of the sample.

The label giving this sample's time point can be read as: pre-treatment sample, taken before nivolumab and TIL therapy. The baseline tumor samples were excised metastases, mostly pleural nodules or supraclavicular lymph nodes, taken from the same resection that was used to grow TIL. Tumors were collected before any PD-1/PD-L1 blockade, after which patients were given nivolumab, and patients who progressed were given lymphodepletion, an infusion of expanded TIL and IL-2. Between October 2017 and January 2020, a dual-center phase I trial enrolled adults who had stage 4 NSCLC. Samples came from a single-arm, open-label phase I trial of tumor-infiltrating lymphocyte therapy with nivolumab in advanced non-small cell lung cancer. Portions of each resected tumor were snap-frozen in liquid nitrogen and stored at -80 °C. Tumor regions of interest were selected on H&E sections by laser-capture macrodissection, were pulverized into 15 mg aliquots, and were extracted with Qiagen Allprep kits.

This clonotype originated in a person aged 25-79 years with non-small cell lung cancer. Here the sequenced sample was tumor tissue, taken at baseline.

CDR3 sequence: CASSLASGWEETQYF. The sequenced DNA is TGTGCCAGCAGCTTGGCTAGCGGATGGGAAGAGACCCAGTACTTC. This chain joins TRBV5-4 to TRBJ2-5; 7 central bases correspond to TRBD2. Trimming accounts for 0 bases at V and 3 bases at J, while the number of junction bases matched to no gene is 5. The CDR3, cysteine through phenylalanine, is 15 amino acids long. Only the CDR3 DNA is retained, 45 bases long and in frame from the first base. The germline V gene (reference sequence) supplies CDR1 SGHNT and CDR2 YYREEE.